A single T cell receptor (beta chain) is shown here with its context. Its antigen remains unknown. TCRdb fed the reads into MiXCR, producing one record per CDR3 protein. The table shows 750,000 to 900,000 distinct CDR3 sequences, with just under 30% occurring only once. The data belong to a study of T cell repertoires in cytomegalovirus infection. This CDR3 has 13 amino acids. CDR1 is SGHKS, CDR2 YYEKEE, per germline (reference sequence). V was cut by 3 bases and J by 5 bases, with 9 bases left in between. The origin of this receptor is a human donor in good health (CMV status not recorded). Some clones in this sample may be carry-over from other donors' samples. The genes are TRBV5-5 and TRBJ2-1; D unclear. Here the sequenced sample was cultured CD8+ T cells from PBMCs, taken from culture after CMV antigen stimulation. CDR3 nucleotides: TGTGCCAGCAGCTCGGACCCCCACAATGAGCAGTTCTTC. It codes for CASSSDPHNEQFF.